This is a list of T cell receptor beta chains from one sample in a study of cytomegalovirus exposure and HLA in healthy donors. Profiled with immunoSEQ multiplex PCR; TCRdb holds only in-frame clones, not every one. Among about 130,000 clones, approximately 82% were seen once, and the ten largest hold roughly 20%. The sample was PBMCs. These TCRs come from a man aged 18 to 29 in good health and CMV-seropositive. The CDR3 runs from the conserved cysteine through the conserved F or W. Each record gives: J gene, D gene, clone size, V gene, CDR3 DNA, CDR3 protein. D genes are given only for firm matches. Only some rows state a clone size, as once, few, many or a class for expanded clones.

>TRBJ2-1|TRBD2|few|TRBV6-6
TGTGCCAGCAGTTATAGCGGGGGGGCCGGGAATGAGCAGTTCTTC
CASSYSGGAGNEQFF
>TRBJ1-1|.|.|TRBV16
TGTGCCAGCAGCCACTGGGGCAGAACGAACACTGAAGCTTTCTTT
CASSHWGRTNTEAFF
>TRBJ1-2|.|.|TRBV30
TGTGCCTGGAGTGATGAACGGTCCTATGGCTACACCTTC
CAWSDERSYGYTF
>TRBJ1-3|TRBD1|.|TRBV7-9
TGTGCCAGCAGCTCGGGACAGGGAGACACCATATATTTT
CASSSGQGDTIYF
>TRBJ1-2|TRBD1|.|TRBV6-1
TGTGCCAGCAGAGAATCGGACAGGGGGCATAGTGGCTACACCTTC
CASRESDRGHSGYTF
>TRBJ2-1|TRBD1|.|TRBV28
TGTGCCAGCAGTTTACCTATGGACAGGGGGCTTAATGAGCAGTTCTTC
CASSLPMDRGLNEQFF
>TRBJ1-6|.|few|TRBV30
TGTGCCTGGGGCGGTTGGGGGGCACCCCTCCACTTT
CAWGGWGAPLHF
>TRBJ1-2|.|.|TRBV27
TGTGCCAGCAGTTTAGACAGTAGATATGGCTACACCTTC
CASSLDSRYGYTF
>TRBJ2-5|.|.|TRBV19
TGTGCCAGTAGTATAGAGGCCCAGGGTTGGGAGACCCAGTACTTC
CASSIEAQGWETQYF
>TRBJ2-7|.|.|TRBV18
TGTGCCAGCTCACTGGTGACAGGAGTCTCCTACGAGCAGTACTTC
CASSLVTGVSYEQYF
>TRBJ2-1|.|.|TRBV7-6
TGTGCCAGCAGCCCCCTTGCAGGGTGGTCCTACAATGAGCAGTTCTTC
CASSPLAGWSYNEQFF
>TRBJ1-6|TRBD1|.|TRBV10-1
TGCGCCAGCAGTGAGTCTCGACAGGGTAATTCACCCCTCCACTTT
CASSESRQGNSPLHF
>TRBJ1-6|TRBD1|.|TRBV7-6
TGTGCCAGCAGCCTGACAGGGGTTAATTCACCCCTCCACTTT
CASSLTGVNSPLHF
>TRBJ2-5|.|.|TRBV7-6
TGTGCCAGCAGCGGATACCCAGGGATAGGAGAGACCCAGTACTTC
CASSGYPGIGETQYF
>TRBJ2-1|TRBD2|.|TRBV7-3
TGTGCCAGCAGCCTGATGGGGACTAGCGGCTACAATGAGCAGTTCTTC
CASSLMGTSGYNEQFF
>TRBJ1-1|TRBD1|.|TRBV2
TGTGCCAGCAGTGAAGATCAGGGGGCGAACACTGAAGCTTTCTTT
CASSEDQGANTEAFF
>TRBJ2-7|.|.|TRBV5-1
TGCGCCAGCAGCTTGGGCGGCAATTACGAGCAGTACTTC
CASSLGGNYEQYF
>TRBJ1-2|.|.|TRBV28
TGTGCCACCGGGGGAGTCCTCTATGGCTACACCTTC
CATGGVLYGYTF
>TRBJ1-5|.|.|TRBV27
TGTGCCAGCAGTTTCATCGGACAGAGCAATCAGCCCCAGCATTTT
CASSFIGQSNQPQHF
>TRBJ1-6|.|.|TRBV5-1
TGCGCCAGCAGCTACGGACCCCGGGGGGATTCACCCCTCCACTTT
CASSYGPRGDSPLHF
>TRBJ2-2|TRBD2|.|TRBV10-3
TGTGCCATCAGGAGAGCGGGGGGAATCACCGGGGAGCTGTTTTTT
CAIRRAGGITGELFF
>TRBJ2-2|TRBD2|.|TRBV28
TGTGCCAGCAGTTCTTGGCGGGGGGCCACCGGGGAGCTGTTTTTT
CASSSWRGATGELFF
>TRBJ2-5|TRBD1|.|TRBV11-2
TGTGCCAGCAGCTTCGGGACAGGCGTCCAAGAGACCCAGTACTTC
CASSFGTGVQETQYF
>TRBJ1-4|TRBD1|few|TRBV7-9
TGTGCCAGCAACATTCGCCGGGACAGGGCTTTT
CASNIRRDRAF
>TRBJ2-7|TRBD1|.|TRBV5-1
TGCGCCAGCAGCACTGGGCCACAGGGGAGCTCCTACGAGCAGTACTTC
CASSTGPQGSSYEQYF
>TRBJ2-7|TRBD1|.|TRBV28
TGTGCCAGCACTTACAGGGGCCCCTACGAGCAGTACTTC
CASTYRGPYEQYF
>TRBJ2-2|.|.|TRBV5-8
TGTGCCAGCAGCTTAAGGGGATCCAGGGCCGGGGAGCTGTTTTTT
CASSLRGSRAGELFF
>TRBJ1-5|.|.|TRBV30
TGTGCCTGGAGCGTGACAGAGAATCAGCCCCAGCATTTT
CAWSVTENQPQHF
>TRBJ1-4|TRBD1|.|TRBV7-3
TGTGCCAGCAGCTCCCGGGACAGGGGCGAAAAACTGTTTTTT
CASSSRDRGEKLFF
>TRBJ1-1|TRBD1|few|TRBV10-3
TGTGCCCCCCTACCACCCCGACAGGGTTGCTGGATGAACACTGAAGCTTTCTTT
CAPLPPRQGCWMNTEAFF
>TRBJ1-2|.|.|TRBV19
TGTGCCAGTAGTATATTATGGAGGGGTGAGGGCTATAGAGGCTACACCTTC
CASSILWRGEGYRGYTF
>TRBJ1-4|TRBD1|once|TRBV2
TGTGCCAGCAGTGAAGGACAGGGGGCTAATGAAAAACTGTTTTTT
CASSEGQGANEKLFF
>TRBJ2-3|TRBD2|.|TRBV5-4
TGTGCCAGCAGCCCTTCGTCTGGTAGCGGGGGGAACACAGATACGCAGTATTTT
CASSPSSGSGGNTDTQYF
>TRBJ1-3|.|.|TRBV6-6
TGTGCCAGCAGAGAATTTGAGGGATCTGGAAACACCATATATTTT
CASREFEGSGNTIYF
>TRBJ1-2|TRBD1|.|TRBV5-1
TGCGCCAGCAGCTTGGACCAGGGGGCCGAGCGTGGCTACACCTTC
CASSLDQGAERGYTF
>TRBJ2-5|TRBD2|.|TRBV27
TGTGCCAGCAGTTTATTCGGCAGCGGGGGAGAGACCCAGTACTTC
CASSLFGSGGETQYF
>TRBJ1-1|.|.|TRBV27
TGTGCCAGCACTCCGGGGGGCTTGAACACTGAAGCTTTCTTT
CASTPGGLNTEAFF
>TRBJ1-2|.|.|TRBV5-6
TGTGCCAGCAGCTTCAAGGGAGGGTATGGCTACACCTTC
CASSFKGGYGYTF
>TRBJ2-6|TRBD2|.|TRBV7-3
TGTGCCAGCAGCTTAACAACTAGCGGACTAAGCTCTGGGGCCAACGTCCTGACTTTC
CASSLTTSGLSSGANVLTF
>TRBJ1-5|.|.|TRBV5-6
TGTGCCAGCAGCTTGGCTAATCAGCCCCAGCATTTT
CASSLANQPQHF
>TRBJ2-1|.|.|TRBV7-9
TGTGCCAGCAGCTTACAGTATGAGCAGTTCTTC
CASSLQYEQFF
>TRBJ1-2|TRBD1|.|TRBV4-1
TGCGCCAGCAGCCAAGCAGGGGGCGATGGCTACACCTTC
CASSQAGGDGYTF
>TRBJ2-3|.|.|TRBV7-8
TGTGCCAGCAGGCCACTCGGGTGGGGCACAGATACGCAGTATTTT
CASRPLGWGTDTQYF
>TRBJ1-1|.|.|TRBV12-5
TGTGCTAGTGCTGAGGTGGTTGAAGCTTTCTTT
CASAEVVEAFF